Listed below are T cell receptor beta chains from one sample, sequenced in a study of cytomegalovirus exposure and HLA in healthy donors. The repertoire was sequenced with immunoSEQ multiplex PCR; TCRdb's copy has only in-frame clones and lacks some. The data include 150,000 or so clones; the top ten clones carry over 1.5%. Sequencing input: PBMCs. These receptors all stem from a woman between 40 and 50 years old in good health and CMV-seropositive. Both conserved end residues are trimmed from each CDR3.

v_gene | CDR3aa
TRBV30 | AWELRSTDTQY
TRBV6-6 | ASSYQSDTQY
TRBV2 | ASSVLPGGYNEQF
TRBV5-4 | ASSLPAGGDYGYT
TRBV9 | ASSGRGQGDTQY
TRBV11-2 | ASRGLSLDNEQF
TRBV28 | ASISNYGYT
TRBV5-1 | ATSGQGSSEAF
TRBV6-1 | ASSVIGVNTEAF
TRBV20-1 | SAMRRDEQF
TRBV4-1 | ASSRGQGNTGELF
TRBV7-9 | ASSPTDMLNYGYT
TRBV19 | ASSFGQGDTEAF
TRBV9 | ASSATQGGGVGDEQY
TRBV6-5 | ASSSTGQGNTGELF
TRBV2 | ASTGTGGIYTQY
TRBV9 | ASSVGAKGATNYGYT
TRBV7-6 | ASSPNSLRNSYEQY
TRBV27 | ATSFLGAEAF
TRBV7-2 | ASSPQSGSPTGNQPQH
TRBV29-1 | SGVGGNTEAF
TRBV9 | ASSGRGSGANVLT
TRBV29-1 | SVKGLAGGEQY
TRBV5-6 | ASMGTGWETQY
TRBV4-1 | ASSQVNRLAGGSNEQF
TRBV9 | ASSSPRRETRTGELF
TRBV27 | ASSPPSTDTQY
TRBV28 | ASSLSRNGNTIY
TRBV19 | ASSMPGLYNEQF
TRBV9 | ASSVAMPSGPRKDTGELF